This TCR beta chain was profiled in a study of beta chain features in type 1 diabetes (dated by TCRdb to 2017 to 2018). Notes on the research overall: Patients and healthy donors did not differ in mean age, gender distribution, total cell number or subset yield. Whereas all 28 donors provided naive and central memory subsets, regulatory and stem cell-like memory subsets were isolated from just 8 patients and roughly eight healthy donors. In the study, TCRB repertoires of sorted circulating CD4+ T cell subsets from recently diagnosed type 1 diabetes patients were compared with those of matched healthy donors. A total of 90 million to 120 million sorted cells were examined across all samples, and a strong correlation was observed between cell number per subset and RNA yield. Beyond this particular receptor, the publication reports: Type 1 diabetes patients showed a moderate but significant shortening of TCRB CDR3 length in all four CD4+ subsets. Fewer insertions and more nucleotide deletions at VDJ recombination sites were observed in patients with type 1 diabetes, implying thymic rearrangement abnormalities. Shorter templates might have been favored by PCR, but patient and control samples were amplified and corrected together, so both groups would have been affected equally by any skew. Because cDNA was sequenced instead of genomic DNA, highly expressing activated cells could be over-represented, though the groups showed no difference in activation or CD3 levels. Because the HLA sub-analyses included only small numbers of individuals, any influence of HLA type on TCRB rearrangement was left unresolved. Naive, central memory and regulatory TCRB repertoires appeared to be more similar among patients than among healthy donors.

Each donor gave one peripheral blood draw, roughly 120 mL on average, collected into heparinised tubes. Using a panel that included CD45RO, CCR7, CD25, CD127, CD95 and CD27, naive, central memory, regulatory and stem cell-like memory CD4+ T cells were sorted on a BD FACSAria II. Purity was above 95% for every sorted population. Right away, PBMCs were isolated by Lymphoprep density gradient centrifugation and were stained directly, with no culture step. Samples were stained and sorted in pairs, with one healthy donor and one patient per experiment, so that batch effects were minimized. V and J are truncated by 5 bases and 3 bases respectively, leaving an intervening sequence of 8 bases. Measured from the cysteine to the phenylalanine, the CDR3 is 12 residues long. Only CDR3 DNA remains: 36 bases, in frame from the first base. CDR1 and CDR2, per the germline V gene (reference sequence), are SEHNR and FQNEAQ.

All of the isolated RNA was reverse transcribed with the High Capacity cDNA Reverse Transcription Kit, so expressed TCRB transcripts were sequenced. Deep immunoSEQ sequencing was applied to naive, central memory and regulatory T cell samples, giving an average of approximately 4 million total reads per sample. Sorted cells were lysed in RLT buffer and RNA was extracted with DNase-treated RNeasy Micro or Mini kits, depending on cell number. To prevent cross-contamination, each cell subset was processed individually, whereas patient and healthy donor samples were processed jointly. Using the immunoSEQ multiplex PCR, TCRB sequences were amplified from cDNA into 87-bp fragments spanning the CDR3 region. Sequencing of the amplicons was done on the Illumina HiSeq platform. As for how the authors treated the data: PCR bias was computationally corrected using synthetic template baselines, reads within Hamming distance 2 were collapsed, and singletons that could not be merged were discarded. Reads were aligned against IMGT to assign V, D and J genes, CDR3 length and insertions or deletions at six rearrangement sites. Within each subset, clonotype counts were normalized to the number of sorted cells before true diversity and Gini coefficients were calculated with the tcR R package. The overlap coefficient, calculated on TCRB nucleotide sequences, was used to measure repertoire sharing. As a proxy for the pre-selection repertoire, out-of-frame TCRB sequences from naive cells were analyzed. Sourced from immuneACCESS, this table was stored by TCRdb with only in-frame sequences that have V and J called. A share of the clones is absent; for the studies checked, an unresolved V gene accounts for under half, and the remainder has no known explanation. D and trimming come from the DNA, and the V and J calls and clone size come from that table. This sample gives 450,000 to 550,000 clones in total; around 30% of them show up just once. The top ten clonotypes cover around 0.065% of the sample.

This clone has just a few counts. The specificity of this receptor is unknown. Base qualities are not recorded, but no much larger clone differs from it by a single base. The sequence came from a man aged 18-30 years in good health. The rearranged segments are TRBV7-9 and TRBJ2-7; the D gene cannot be named for sure. The sequencing sample was made of naive CD4+ T cells from blood. Reading the label with the study, this specimen's cell subset or site is: true naive CD4+ T cells. The DNA sequence is as follows: TGTGCCAGCAGCCCCGCCAGCTACGAGCAGTACTTC. It translates as CASSPASYEQYF.